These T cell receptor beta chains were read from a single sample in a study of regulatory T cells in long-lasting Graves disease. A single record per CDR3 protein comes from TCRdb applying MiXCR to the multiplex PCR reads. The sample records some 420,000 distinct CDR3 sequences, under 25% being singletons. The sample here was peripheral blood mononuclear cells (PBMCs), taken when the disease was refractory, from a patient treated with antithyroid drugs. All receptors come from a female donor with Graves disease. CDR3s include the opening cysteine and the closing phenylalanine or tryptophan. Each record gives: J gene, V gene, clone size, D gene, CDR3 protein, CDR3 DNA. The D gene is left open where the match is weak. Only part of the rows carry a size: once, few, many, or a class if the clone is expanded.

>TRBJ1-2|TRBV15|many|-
CATSRERTYGYTF
TGTGCCACCAGCAGAGAAAGGACCTATGGCTACACCTTC
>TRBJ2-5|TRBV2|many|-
CASSGEWRTQYF
TGTGCCAGCAGCGGGGAGTGGAGGACCCAGTACTTC
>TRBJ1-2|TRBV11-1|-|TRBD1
CASSFTGDLRGYTF
TGTGCCAGCAGCTTTACAGGGGACCTTCGCGGCTACACCTTC
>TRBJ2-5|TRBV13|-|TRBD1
CASSEQGARETQYF
TGTGCCAGCAGCGAACAGGGGGCTCGGGAGACCCAGTACTTC
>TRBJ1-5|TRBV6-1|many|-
CASRGLGGDQPQHF
TGTGCCAGCCGCGGACTCGGAGGGGATCAGCCCCAGCATTTT
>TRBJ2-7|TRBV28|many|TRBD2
CASRTSGSGEQYF
TGTGCCAGCAGGACTAGCGGGAGCGGCGAGCAGTACTTC
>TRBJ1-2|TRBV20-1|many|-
CSARGSGLTDYGYTF
TGCAGTGCTAGAGGGTCGGGGTTGACGGACTATGGCTACACCTTC
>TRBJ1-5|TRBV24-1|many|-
CATSDRGAQGPQHF
TGTGCCACCAGTGACAGGGGCGCCCAAGGGCCCCAGCATTTT
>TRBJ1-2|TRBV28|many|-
CASSPPGADVYGYTF
TGTGCCAGCAGTCCCCCCGGGGCAGATGTGTATGGCTACACCTTC
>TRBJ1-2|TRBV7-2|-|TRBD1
CASSVMGQDYGYTF
TGTGCCAGCAGCGTAATGGGACAGGACTATGGCTACACCTTC
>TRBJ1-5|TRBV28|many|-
CASSRRGVSNQPQHF
TGTGCCAGCAGTCGACGAGGGGTAAGCAATCAGCCCCAGCATTTT
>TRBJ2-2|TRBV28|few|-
CASRGGVRNTGELFF
TGTGCCAGCAGAGGCGGGGTCAGAAACACCGGGGAGCTGTTTTTT
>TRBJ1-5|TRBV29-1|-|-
CSVIIGGMYQPQHF
TGCAGCGTCATAATCGGGGGAATGTATCAGCCCCAGCATTTT
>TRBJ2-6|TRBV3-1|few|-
CASSQDTTGANVLTF
TGTGCCAGCAGCCAAGATACTACTGGGGCCAACGTCCTGACTTTC
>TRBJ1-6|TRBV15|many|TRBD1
CATSTAGQFNSPLHF
TGTGCCACCAGCACAGCGGGACAGTTTAATTCACCCCTCCACTTT
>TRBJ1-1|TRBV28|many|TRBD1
CASRRTGQSSAFF
TGTGCCAGCAGGCGGACAGGCCAATCTTCGGCTTTCTTT
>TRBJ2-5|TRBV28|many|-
CASSPSRRGETQYF
TGTGCCAGCAGTCCCAGTCGAAGAGGGGAGACCCAGTACTTC
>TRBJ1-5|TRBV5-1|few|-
CASSLVGSAAQPQHF
TGCGCCAGCAGCTTGGTCGGCTCGGCGGCTCAGCCCCAGCATTTT
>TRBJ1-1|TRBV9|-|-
CASSVVAGGRATEAFF
TGTGCCAGCAGCGTAGTCGCGGGGGGCAGGGCCACTGAAGCTTTCTTT
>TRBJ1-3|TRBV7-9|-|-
CASSSPMGSGNTIYF
TGTGCCAGCAGCTCACCAATGGGATCTGGAAACACCATATATTTT
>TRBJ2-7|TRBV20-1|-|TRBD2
CSAPTSFYEQYF
TGCAGTGCGCCGACTAGCTTTTACGAGCAGTACTTC
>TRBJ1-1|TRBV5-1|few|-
CASSLDRRSGDEAFF
TGCGCCAGCAGCTTGGATAGGCGTTCGGGGGATGAAGCTTTCTTT
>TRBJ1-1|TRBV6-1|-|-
CASTPGDTEAFF
TGTGCCAGCACCCCGGGCGACACTGAAGCTTTCTTT
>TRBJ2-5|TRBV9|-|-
CASSVDGMLQETQYF
TGTGCCAGCAGCGTAGATGGGATGCTCCAAGAGACCCAGTACTTC
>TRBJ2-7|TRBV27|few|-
CASRETRLGIYEQYF
TGTGCCAGCAGGGAGACTAGGCTGGGTATCTACGAGCAGTACTTC
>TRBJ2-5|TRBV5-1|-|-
CASSSDAFGGKQETQYF
TGCGCCAGCAGCTCGGACGCCTTCGGCGGGAAGCAAGAGACCCAGTACTTC
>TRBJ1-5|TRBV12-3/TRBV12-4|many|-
CASSQPGPATQPQHF
TGTGCCAGCAGTCAGCCGGGGCCCGCAACCCAGCCCCAGCATTTT
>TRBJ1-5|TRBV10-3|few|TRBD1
CAISEQGANQPQHF
TGTGCCATCAGTGAACAGGGGGCAAATCAGCCCCAGCATTTT
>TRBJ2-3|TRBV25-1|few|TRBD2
CASSLAGGDTQYF
TGTGCCAGCAGTCTAGCGGGAGGCGATACGCAGTATTTT
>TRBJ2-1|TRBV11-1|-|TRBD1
CASSPGTGALNEQFF
TGTGCCAGCAGCCCCGGGACAGGGGCCCTCAATGAGCAGTTCTTC
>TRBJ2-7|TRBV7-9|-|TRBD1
CASSPQGKFYEQYF
TGTGCCAGCAGCCCACAGGGGAAGTTCTACGAGCAGTACTTC
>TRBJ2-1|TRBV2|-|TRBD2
CASSPPHTSGRDEQFF
TGTGCCAGCAGCCCCCCCCACACTAGCGGGAGGGATGAGCAGTTCTTC
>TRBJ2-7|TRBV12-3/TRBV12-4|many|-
CASKWGPRLSMHEQYF
TGTGCCAGCAAATGGGGGCCTCGACTGAGTATGCACGAGCAGTACTTC